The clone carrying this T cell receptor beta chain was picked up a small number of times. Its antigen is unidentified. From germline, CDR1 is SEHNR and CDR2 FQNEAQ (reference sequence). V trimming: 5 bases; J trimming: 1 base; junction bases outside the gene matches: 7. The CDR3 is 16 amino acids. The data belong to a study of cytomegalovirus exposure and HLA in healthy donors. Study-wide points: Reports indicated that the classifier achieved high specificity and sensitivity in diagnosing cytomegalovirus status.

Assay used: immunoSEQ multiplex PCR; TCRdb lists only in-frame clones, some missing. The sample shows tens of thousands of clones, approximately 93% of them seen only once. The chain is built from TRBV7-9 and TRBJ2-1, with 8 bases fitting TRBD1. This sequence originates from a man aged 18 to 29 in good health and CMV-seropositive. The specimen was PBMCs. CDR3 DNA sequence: TGTGCCAGCAGCGGGGGACAGGATAGTTCCTACAATGAGCAGTTCTTC. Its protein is CASSGGQDSSYNEQFF.